These 9 T cell receptor beta chains came from one sample sequenced in a study of T cells in Graves' hyperthyroidism and ophthalmopathy. RNA transcripts provided the source from which TCR beta CDR3 regions were amplified. HTBI primers drove first-round RT-PCR of the TCR CDR3. TCRdb reprocessed the multiplex PCR reads with MiXCR, giving one entry per CDR3 protein. The table has about 510,000 distinct CDR3 sequences, 12% to 15% seen once. Sequencing was carried out using blood. Receptors were obtained from a woman between 35 and 50 years old with Graves' hyperthyroidism.

This clonotype occurred a few times. This chain uses TRBV6-9 with TRBJ2-2; a weak D match, TRBD2 (6 bases). V was pared by 5 bases and J by 4 bases, with 11 bases between. This CDR3 is 14 amino acids long. Per the germline V gene, CDR1 is MNHGY and CDR2 is SVAAGI. CDR3 bases: TGTGCCAGCAGTCCCTCCGGGGGCACCGGGGAGCTGTTTTTT. Protein product: CASSPSGGTGELFF.

This rearrangement joins TRBV29-1 to TRBJ1-4; 7 nucleotides align to TRBD1. J gave up 0 bases and V 6 bases, and 7 bases lay outside the gene matches. This CDR3 is 15 amino acids long. The germline V gene encodes CDR1 SQVTM and CDR2 ANQGSEA. Here the CDR3 reads CSVLRGVSTNEKLFF. DNA of the CDR3: TGCAGCGTCCTCAGGGGGGTATCAACTAATGAAAAACTGTTTTTT.

Of note for this clonotype: One end of the junction varies from germline; a read error may be responsible. This chain uses TRBV10-2 with TRBJ2-5; the D is unclear. Germline CDR1 is WSHSY and CDR2 is SAAADI. This CDR3 has 13 amino acids. CDR3 region: CASSPQLPETQYF. In nucleotides, the CDR3 is TGTGCCAGCAGCCCTCAACTCCCAGAGACCCAGTACTTC.

This clonotype was found many times. CDR3 sequence reads: CASSFETGGINGYTF. Here the CDR3 DNA reads TGTGCCAGCAGCTTTGAGACAGGGGGAATCAATGGCTACACCTTC. The rearrangement links TRBV7-9 to TRBJ1-2; 9 bases map to TRBD1. Trimming took 3 bases from V and 6 from J; bases not matched to a gene: 8. Germline CDR1 and CDR2: SEHNR and FQNEAQ (reference sequence). The CDR3 runs 15 residues.

This clonotype was seen many times. The chain carries TRBV6-5 and TRBJ2-7, with D perhaps TRBD1 (5 bases). The CDR3 sequence is 15 residues long. Germline V gene lookup returns CDR1 MNHEY and CDR2 SVGAGI. The V end lost 1 base, the J end lost 5 bases, and 15 bases lay between the germline ends. This CDR3 is CASSYFGQGYNEQYF. The CDR3 DNA reads TGTGCCAGCAGTTACTTCGGGCAGGGCTACAACGAGCAGTACTTC.

The chain uses TRBV9 and TRBJ2-2; the D gene is possibly TRBD2 (5 bases). The germline CDR1 and CDR2 sequences are SGDLS and YYNGEE. V gave up 0 bases and J gave up 5 bases, with 17 bases separating them. The CDR3 contains 17 residues. The CDR3, as DNA: TGTGCCAGCAGCGTAGCCCCCATAAGAGGAGGTACCGGGGAGCTGTTTTTT. Its protein product is CASSVAPIRGGTGELFF.

This clonotype has a handful of counts. J is TRBJ1-3 and V is TRBV27; no firm D call. Trimming removed 5 bases from V and 2 bases from J, with 13 bases in between. This CDR3 comprises 15 residues. From germline, CDR1 is MNHEY and CDR2 SMNVEV (reference sequence). The DNA of the CDR3 is TGTGCCAGCAGTCCCCCGACAAAGGCTGGAAACACCATATATTTT. Its protein product is CASSPPTKAGNTIYF.

About this clonotype itself: One end of the junction does not line up with germline, which may come from a read error. V and J are TRBV28 and TRBJ1-2, with 9 bases lining up with TRBD1. CDR1 is MDHEN, CDR2 SYDVKM, per germline. The CDR3 consists of 13 residues. The CDR3 DNA sequence: TGTGCCAGCAGTCAAACAGGGGGCAAGGGCTTCACCTTC. It codes for CASSQTGGKGFTF.

This clonotype was picked up a small number of times. The genes are TRBV19 and TRBJ2-5; tentatively, D is TRBD1 (6 bases). In germline, CDR1 is LNHDA, CDR2 SQIVND (reference sequence). CDR3 length: 15 residues. V lost 4 bases and J lost 2, with 14 bases in between. CDR3: CASSTQVGAQETQYF. CDR3 nucleotides: TGTGCCAGTAGTACCCAAGTGGGGGCTCAAGAGACCCAGTACTTC.